Sequencing of this T cell receptor beta chain was carried out in a study of T cell repertoires in cytomegalovirus infection. V was cut by 4 bases and J by 0 bases, with 12 bases left in between. Germline assignment: CDR1 MGHRA and CDR2 YSYEKL. The CDR3 contains 15 residues. TCRdb re-called the reads with MiXCR, one entry per CDR3 protein. The table includes about 700,000 distinct CDR3 sequences, around 30% detected once. A few counts support this clonotype. No antigen is known for it. This receptor was obtained from a human donor in good health (CMV status not recorded). Some clones in this sample may be carry-over from other donors' samples. The sequencing here drew on cultured PBMCs, taken from culture after CMV antigen stimulation. J is TRBJ1-2 and V is TRBV4-1; D call uncertain. CDR3 nucleotides: TGCGCCAGCAGCCGGACCCTCACCTCTAACTATGGCTACACCTTC. Its protein is CASSRTLTSNYGYTF.